This record covers a single T cell receptor (beta chain). Its antigen remains unknown. Trimming cost V 8 bases and J 5 bases, with 10 bases left between them. Germline assignment: CDR1 ENHRY and CDR2 SYGVKD. This CDR3 is 12 amino acids long. This sample stems from a study of cytomegalovirus exposure and HLA in healthy donors. Study-wide results and limits: Sequences of the TCR beta chain were said to predict the HLA-A and HLA-B alleles of most subjects accurately.

A multiplex PCR was run with 60 Vbeta primers and 13 Jbeta primers. Profiled with immunoSEQ multiplex PCR; TCRdb holds only in-frame clones, not every one. The sample holds about 130,000 clones, roughly 71% seen once. The chain links TRBV10-3 to TRBJ2-1; D is ambiguous. This clonotype was obtained from a woman between 45 and 60 years old in good health and CMV-seropositive. The sequenced sample was PBMCs. CDR3 protein: CAIAEINNEQFF. The CDR3 coding sequence is TGTGCCATCGCCGAGATAAACAATGAGCAGTTCTTC.